Presented here are 20 T cell receptor beta chains from one specimen sequenced in a study of Ad26.COV2.S vaccination and SARS-CoV-2 variants. Profiled with immunoSEQ multiplex PCR; TCRdb holds only in-frame clones, not every one. The profile shows about 350,000 clones, 92% of them singletons. The sample was peripheral blood, taken after recovery from COVID-19. These receptors all stem from a human donor who had recovered from COVID-19.

The V gene is TRBV6-1, the J gene TRBJ2-7, with TRBD2 matching 7 bases. Trimming took 4 bases from V and 2 from J; bases not matched to a gene: 11. The CDR3 is 16 residues long. Germline values: CDR1 MNHNS, CDR2 SASEGT. As DNA, the CDR3 is TGTGCCAGCAGTGGGTACCTAGCGGAAAAAACCTACGAGCAGTACTTC. The encoded protein is CASSGYLAEKTYEQYF.

The V gene is TRBV5-6, the J gene TRBJ2-3; D is possibly TRBD1 (6 bases). V was trimmed by 0 bases and J by 2 bases, leaving 10 bases between them. The CDR3 is made up of 15 amino acids. Germline V gene lookup returns CDR1 SGHDT and CDR2 YYEEEE. The CDR3 loop is CASSLGTANTDTQYF. The CDR3 bases are TGTGCCAGCAGCTTGGGGACAGCCAACACAGATACGCAGTATTTT.

The CDR3 sequence: CASSLAGAAIPYEQYF. For the CDR3, the DNA is TGTGCCAGCAGCTTAGCGGGGGCAGCTATTCCCTACGAGCAGTACTTC. The chain joins TRBV7-9 to TRBJ2-7; tentative D call: TRBD1 (6 bases). CDR1 is SEHNR and CDR2 is FQNEAQ in the germline V gene (reference sequence). V lost 0 bases, J lost 2 bases, and 14 bases lay in between. The CDR3 length is 16 residues.

The J gene is TRBJ1-1, the V gene TRBV6-1, with D possibly being TRBD1 (6 bases). Germline CDR1 reads MNHNS; CDR2 reads SASEGT. The CDR3 extends over 15 amino acids. The V end was cut by 5 bases, the J end by 4 bases, with 17 bases between. The CDR3 nucleotides read TGTGCCAGCAGTTTACGGCTCGGAGGGGGCACTGAAGCTTTCTTT. It translates to CASSLRLGGGTEAFF.

This chain uses TRBV19 with TRBJ1-5; D is perhaps TRBD1 (5 bases). CDR3 length equals 16 residues. The V and J ends lost 1 base and 4 bases respectively, with 14 bases between them. Germline lookup yields CDR1 LNHDA and CDR2 SQIVND (reference sequence). DNA of the CDR3: TGTGCCAGTAGTATAGGGGGAGGGACTTGGAATCAGCCCCAGCATTTT. The encoded protein is CASSIGGGTWNQPQHF. The whole variable domain, remainder taken from reference TRBV19 and TRBJ1-5, is DGGITQSPKYLFRKEGQNVTLSCEQNLNHDAMYWYRQDPGQGLRLIYYSQIVNDFQKGDIAEGYSVSREKKESFPLTVTSAQKNPTAFYLCASSIGGGTWNQPQHFGDGTRLSIL.

This clone has more than one count but fewer than ten. For the CDR3, the DNA is TGTGCCAGCAGCCCTGACAGGGGATCGATTGCCGGGGAGCTGTTTTTT. It translates to CASSPDRGSIAGELFF. The chain links TRBV6-2 or TRBV6-3 to TRBJ2-2, with 8 bases matching TRBD1. There are 16 residues in the CDR3. The junction had 12 bases not matched to a gene; V was cut back by 6 bases and J by 6 bases. Per germline, CDR1 MNHEY and CDR2 SVGEGT.

This clone is a singleton in its sample. V and J are TRBV2 and TRBJ2-7; D could derive from TRBD1 or TRBD2 (5 bases each). CDR1 and CDR2 from the germline V gene are SNHLY and FYNNEI. The V gene lost 4 bases and the J gene lost 7 bases, with 17 bases spanning the gap. The CDR3 loop spans 14 amino acids. CDR3 nucleotides: TGTGCCAGCAGTGGGGGGTTAGGAGTGAGGGAGCAGTACTTC. Translated, it gives CASSGGLGVREQYF.

This chain uses TRBV29-1 with TRBJ1-4; 9 bases match TRBD1. V lost 4 bases to trimming and J lost 7 bases; unmatched junction nucleotides: 4. There are 13 residues in the CDR3. Germline lookup yields CDR1 SQVTM and CDR2 ANQGSEA. The CDR3 region is CSVAQGAIEKLFF. Here the CDR3 DNA reads TGCAGCGTTGCACAGGGGGCGATTGAAAAACTGTTTTTT.

V gene TRBV19 combines with J gene TRBJ2-2; no firm D call. Between the trimmed V and J ends, which lost 6 bases and 7 bases, there was a span of 12 bases. In germline, CDR1 is LNHDA, CDR2 SQIVND (reference sequence). CDR3 length: 13 amino acids. CDR3 nucleotide sequence: TGTGCCAGTAGGTCAAGGGTCCACGGGGAGCTGTTTTTT. Translating gives CASRSRVHGELFF. The full variable domain, its missing parts supplied by reference TRBV19 and TRBJ2-2, is DGGITQSPKYLFRKEGQNVTLSCEQNLNHDAMYWYRQDPGQGLRLIYYSQIVNDFQKGDIAEGYSVSREKKESFPLTVTSAQKNPTAFYLCASRSRVHGELFFGEGSRLTVL.

V is TRBV29-1 and J is TRBJ2-7, with 10 bases identical to TRBD1. Germline V gene lookup returns CDR1 SQVTM and CDR2 ANQGSEA. The CDR3 length is 12 residues. The ends lost 7 bases at V and 4 bases at J; junction bases unmatched: 4. CDR3 sequence reads: CSARTGGYEQYF. The CDR3 DNA reads as TGCAGCGCAAGGACAGGGGGGTACGAGCAGTACTTC.

The chain joins TRBV19 to TRBJ1-1; D perhaps matches TRBD1 (5 bases). CDR3 length equals 18 residues. Trimming removed 1 base at V and 0 bases at J, with 18 bases between. From germline, CDR1 is LNHDA and CDR2 SQIVND (reference sequence). CDR3 sequence (DNA): TGTGCCAGTAGTATAGCAACAAGGGGCGGCAGATTGAACACTGAAGCTTTCTTT. Translated, it gives CASSIATRGGRLNTEAFF.

This chain links TRBV10-3 with TRBJ2-5; D is ambiguous. V dropped 4 bases and J dropped 4 bases, with 7 bases sitting between them. The germline V gene has CDR1 ENHRY and CDR2 SYGVKD. CDR3 length: 12 amino acids. The CDR3 here is CAISGTGETQYF. The CDR3 DNA follows: TGTGCCATCAGTGGAACTGGAGAGACCCAGTACTTC.

A single count supports this clone. V usage is TRBV5-6 and J usage is TRBJ2-5, with 12 bases matching TRBD1. The CDR3 has 14 residues. Germline CDR1 reads SGHDT; CDR2 reads YYEEEE. V was pared by 4 bases and J by 8 bases, with 6 bases of the junction left unmatched. The CDR3 DNA reads as TGTGCCAGCAGCCGGGACAGGGGGCGCACTACCCAGTACTTC. Translated: CASSRDRGRTTQYF.

This chain links TRBV9 with TRBJ2-2; D might be TRBD1 (6 bases). Deletions cut 4 bases from V and 5 bases from J, with 15 bases between. The CDR3 length is 15 residues. Germline V gene data show CDR1 as SGDLS and CDR2 as YYNGEE. CDR3 amino acids: CASSPGPQGTGELFF. DNA of the CDR3: TGTGCCAGCAGCCCGGGGCCCCAGGGGACCGGGGAGCTGTTTTTT.

J is TRBJ2-5 and V is TRBV11-2; TRBD1 might be the D (5 bases). Germline V gene sequence: CDR1 SGHAT, CDR2 FQNNGV. Trimming took off 4 bases at V and 5 bases at J, with 17 bases between the two ends. The CDR3 has 15 amino acids. CDR3 in DNA: TGTGCCAGCAGCTACCTCCGCAGGGCGTGGGAGACCCAGTACTTC. Its translation: CASSYLRRAWETQYF.

This chain connects TRBV10-3 to TRBJ2-7; maybe TRBD1 (6 bases). V was pared by 8 bases and J by 5 bases, with 13 bases between. CDR1 is ENHRY, CDR2 SYGVKD, per germline. The CDR3 has 12 amino acids. Written as DNA, the CDR3 is TGTGCCATCGGTACAGGGCTCCACGAGCAGTACTTC. Its protein product is CAIGTGLHEQYF.

The chain has TRBV11-2 and TRBJ2-3; D may match TRBD1 or TRBD2 (5 bases each). Germline CDR1 and CDR2: SGHAT and FQNNGV. V was trimmed by 3 bases and J by 5 bases, leaving 12 bases between them. The CDR3 sequence is 14 residues long. Here the CDR3 reads CASSLGPYGDTQYF. CDR3 in DNA: TGTGCCAGCAGCTTGGGACCCTATGGAGATACGCAGTATTTT.

The genes are TRBV15 and TRBJ2-3; D unclear. CDR1 is LNHNV and CDR2 is YYDKDF in the germline V gene (reference sequence). Trimming pared 6 bases from V and 0 bases from J, leaving 13 bases between. The CDR3 extends over 15 amino acids. The CDR3 here is CATSKFTLSTDTQYF. The CDR3 region has the DNA TGTGCCACCAGTAAATTCACCCTTAGCACAGATACGCAGTATTTT.

This clone was found once. This chain uses TRBV7-2 with TRBJ1-2; D unresolved. The germline V gene encodes CDR1 SGHTA and CDR2 FQGNSA. The CDR3 consists of 12 residues. Trimming left V 1 base short and J 7 bases short, with 7 bases between. The CDR3 nucleotides read TGTGCCAGCAGCTTAGTTGGGCTTGGCTACACCTTC. Protein product: CASSLVGLGYTF.

The chain has TRBV29-1 and TRBJ1-1; 7 positions agree with TRBD1. Trimming at V came to 7 bases and at J to 6 bases, leaving 2 bases not matched to a gene. The CDR3 is 10 residues long. Germline V lookup: CDR1 SQVTM, CDR2 ANQGSEA. CDR3 DNA sequence: TGCAGCGGACAGGGCCCTGAAGCTTTCTTT. It yields the protein CSGQGPEAFF.